The clone carrying this T cell receptor beta chain was observed many times. The data are from a study of Graves' ophthalmopathy and Graves' hyperthyroidism. CDR1 and CDR2 (germline): MNHNS, SASEGT. This CDR3 is built from 14 residues. Trimming shortened V by 7 bases and J by 0 bases, and 7 bases separated the two germline ends. Amplifying from RNA transcripts, the study obtained TCR beta CDR3 regions. HTBI-primed RT-PCR formed the first round, and a multiplex PCR formed the second. TCRdb called the multiplex PCR reads again in MiXCR, with one record for every CDR3 protein. The data contain around 600,000 distinct CDR3 sequences, about 38% of them singletons.

Sequencing input: peripheral blood. This TCR was sampled from an adult man with Graves' ophthalmopathy. V usage is TRBV6-1 and J usage is TRBJ2-6, with D hard to call. The CDR3 spells CASTSASGANVLTF. The CDR3 DNA follows: TGTGCCAGCACCTCAGCCTCTGGGGCCAACGTCCTGACTTTC.